Presented here are 29 T cell receptor beta chains from one specimen sequenced in a study of cytomegalovirus exposure and HLA in healthy donors. 13 Jbeta primers and 60 Vbeta primers were used for the PCR. The table came from immunoSEQ multiplex PCR; TCRdb's copy has only in-frame clones and leaves some out. The sample has about 210,000 clones, 75% to 80% seen once. The material sequenced was PBMCs. These receptors were obtained from a male donor in good health and CMV-seronegative.

This chain uses TRBV9 with TRBJ1-1; 8 positions agree with TRBD1. The germline V gene has CDR1 SGDLS and CDR2 YYNGEE. The CDR3 loop spans 14 amino acids. V lost 3 bases to trimming and J lost 0 bases; unmatched junction nucleotides: 1. The CDR3 nucleotides read TGTGCCAGCAGCGCGGGACAGGTGAACACTGAAGCTTTCTTT. Translation: CASSAGQVNTEAFF.

The rearrangement links TRBV9 to TRBJ1-4; 10 positions agree with TRBD1. Germline V CDR1 and CDR2: SGDLS, YYNGEE. The CDR3 sequence is 14 residues long. The junction had 4 bases not matched to a gene; V was cut back by 0 bases and J by 11 bases. In DNA, the CDR3 is TGTGCCAGCAGCGTAGGACAGGGGGCGTATAAACTGTTTTTT. This gives the protein CASSVGQGAYKLFF.

This clone was seen at least ten times. The chain combines TRBV30 with TRBJ2-1, with TRBD2 matching 7 bases. The CDR3 sequence is 13 residues long. CDR1 and CDR2 (germline): GTSNPN, SVGIG (reference sequence). With V trimmed by 5 bases and J by 11 bases, 12 bases remained unmatched. The chain's CDR3 is CAWGSGEHQKQFF. DNA of the CDR3: TGTGCCTGGGGCAGCGGGGAACATCAAAAGCAGTTCTTC.

The chain uses TRBV28 and TRBJ1-2; possibly TRBD1 for D (5 bases). Germline lookup yields CDR1 MDHEN and CDR2 SYDVKM. V dropped 5 bases and J dropped 4 bases, with 11 bases sitting between them. The CDR3 runs to 13 residues. The CDR3 DNA reads as TGTGCCAGCAGTGCGACAGCGCGCTATGGCTACACCTTC. This gives the protein CASSATARYGYTF.

This chain links TRBV9 with TRBJ2-1; 7 nucleotides align to TRBD2. CDR3 length: 16 amino acids. Germline CDR1 reads SGDLS; CDR2 reads YYNGEE. J was trimmed by 8 bases and V by 3 bases; bases with no gene match: 14. CDR3: CASSAHLAADSDEQFF. DNA of the CDR3: TGTGCCAGCAGCGCCCATCTAGCGGCCGATTCGGATGAGCAGTTCTTC.

This chain's CDR3 is CASSFSDRGSGNTIYF. CDR3 coding DNA: TGTGCCAGCAGCTTCTCGGACAGGGGATCTGGAAACACCATATATTTT. The chain combines TRBV7-8 with TRBJ1-3; 9 nucleotides match TRBD1. CDR1 is SGHVS and CDR2 is FQNEAQ in the germline V gene. This CDR3 has 16 residues. Trimming cost V 3 bases and J 1 base; bases outside gene matches: 4.

The sample holds one count of this clone. The V call is TRBV6-5, the J call TRBJ1-1, with D perhaps TRBD1 (6 bases). The CDR3 length is 16 residues. V gave up 0 bases and J gave up 0 bases, with 11 bases separating them. Germline values: CDR1 MNHEY, CDR2 SVGAGI. CDR3 in DNA: TGTGCCAGCAGTTACTCGATTGGGGGCTTGAACACTGAAGCTTTCTTT. Its protein product is CASSYSIGGLNTEAFF.

This clone showed up just once. V and J are TRBV7-9 and TRBJ2-7; 11 bases line up with TRBD1. Germline values: CDR1 SEHNR, CDR2 FQNEAQ (reference sequence). The V gene end was trimmed by 4 bases and the J gene end by 3 bases; junction bases not matched to a gene: 8. The CDR3 is 16 residues long. As DNA, the CDR3 is TGTGCCAGCAGCTCCCTCAAAGGGACAGGGGGCTACGAGCAGTACTTC. It is translated as CASSSLKGTGGYEQYF. The variable domain in full, with the rest retrieved from reference TRBV7-9 and TRBJ2-7, is DTGVSQNPRHKITKRGQNVTFRCDPISEHNRLYWYRQTLGQGPEFLTYFQNEAQLEKSRLLSDRFSAERPKGSFSTLEIQRTEQGDSAMYLCASSSLKGTGGYEQYFGPGTRLTVT.

The chain links TRBV2 to TRBJ1-1, with D possibly matching TRBD1 (6 bases). The CDR3 is made up of 15 amino acids. V lost 5 bases, J lost 3 bases, and 16 bases lay in between. Germline assignment: CDR1 SNHLY and CDR2 FYNNEI. DNA of the CDR3: TGTGCCAGCAGTCCACAGGGTGGTGGGGACACTGAAGCTTTCTTT. The encoded protein is CASSPQGGGDTEAFF.

The chain has TRBV7-2 and TRBJ1-2, with 9 bases that match TRBD1. The germline gives CDR1 SGHTA, CDR2 FQGNSA. The CDR3 contains 16 residues. V trimming: 1 base; J trimming: 4 bases; junction bases outside the gene matches: 7. CDR3: CASSLDRDRVLYGYTF. CDR3 in DNA: TGTGCCAGCAGCTTAGACCGGGACAGGGTACTCTATGGCTACACCTTC.

The V gene is TRBV2, the J gene TRBJ2-3, with 7 bases matching TRBD1. The CDR3 is made up of 14 amino acids. V dropped 7 bases and J dropped 4; count of bases not matched to a gene: 8. Germline CDR1 SNHLY, CDR2 FYNNEI. The CDR3 spells CASKTGTVADTQYF. DNA for the CDR3: TGTGCCAGCAAAACCGGGACAGTAGCAGATACGCAGTATTTT. Together with reference TRBV2 and TRBJ2-3, the CDR3 gives the full variable domain: EPEVTQTPSHQVTQMGQEVILRCVPISNHLYFYWYRQILGQKVEFLVSFYNNEISEKSEIFDDQFSVERPDGSNFTLKIRSTKLEDSAMYFCASKTGTVADTQYFGPGTRLTVL.

The chain recombines TRBV5-8 with TRBJ2-5, with D hard to call. This CDR3 contains 11 residues. V dropped 1 base and J dropped 5 bases, with 3 bases sitting between them. In germline, CDR1 is SGHTS, CDR2 YDEGEE. CDR3 nucleotides: TGTGCCAGCAGCTTGCTCGAGACCCAGTACTTC. It encodes CASSLLETQYF.

This chain joins TRBV5-6 and TRBJ2-7; TRBD2 matches at 8 bases. CDR3 length equals 14 residues. The V segment lost 1 base and the J segment 9 bases; nucleotides outside the gene matches: 9. Per the germline V gene, CDR1 is SGHDT and CDR2 is YYEEEE. CDR3: CASSLRAAAGGQYF. CDR3 nucleotides: TGTGCCAGCAGCTTGAGGGCGGCGGCGGGAGGGCAGTACTTC.

The rearrangement joins TRBV27 to TRBJ2-7; 12 bases map to TRBD1. Germline assignment: CDR1 MNHEY and CDR2 SMNVEV (reference sequence). V gave up 6 bases and J gave up 2 bases; unmatched junction bases: 2. The CDR3 extends over 14 amino acids. The CDR3 loop reads CASSGTGGPYEQYF. Here the CDR3 DNA reads TGTGCCAGCAGCGGGACAGGGGGCCCCTACGAGCAGTACTTC.

This clone was recorded a few times. The genes are TRBV27 and TRBJ1-1; a possible D gene is TRBD1 (5 bases). Trimming removed 2 bases at V and 5 bases at J, with 27 bases between. CDR3 length: 19 residues. Looked up from germline, CDR1 is MNHEY and CDR2 is SMNVEV (reference sequence). Here the CDR3 reads CASSLQIGILPDRGTEAFF. CDR3 coding DNA: TGTGCCAGCAGTTTACAAATCGGGATTTTACCCGACCGGGGGACTGAAGCTTTCTTT.

The chain carries TRBV4-3 and TRBJ2-7; 9 bases fit TRBD2. In germline, CDR1 is LGHNA, CDR2 YSLEER. This CDR3 spans 17 amino acids. V dropped 0 bases and J dropped 2; count of bases not matched to a gene: 8. The CDR3 is CASSQDPRRGGAYEQYF. The CDR3 DNA is TGCGCCAGCAGCCAAGACCCGCGGCGGGGGGGGGCCTACGAGCAGTACTTC.

V is TRBV7-3 and J is TRBJ1-6; D is undetermined. The CDR3 spans 12 residues. Looked up from germline, CDR1 is SGHTA and CDR2 is FQGTGA. Trimming cost V 1 base and J 10 bases, with 5 bases left between them. CDR3 sequence reads: CASSLIHSPLHF. For the CDR3, the DNA is TGTGCCAGCAGCTTAATACACTCACCCCTCCACTTT.

This clone turned up a few times. The chain joins TRBV28 to TRBJ2-5, with a weak D call TRBD1 (7 bases). Trimming removed 9 bases at V and 5 bases at J, with 19 bases between. The germline V gene has CDR1 MDHEN and CDR2 SYDVKM. The CDR3 runs to 14 residues. The CDR3 region has the DNA TGTGCCAGTTATCAGGGGGGCTCCCGGGAGACCCAGTACTTC. This codes for CASYQGGSRETQYF. Together with reference TRBV28 and TRBJ2-5, the CDR3 gives the full variable domain: DVKVTQSSRYLVKRTGEKVFLECVQDMDHENMFWYRQDPGLGLRLIYFSYDVKMKEKGDIPEGYSVSREKKERFSLILESASTNQTSMYLCASYQGGSRETQYFGPGTRLLVL.

The chain has TRBV5-1 and TRBJ1-3; tentative D call: TRBD1 (6 bases). Trimming cost V 0 bases and J 7 bases, with 11 bases left between them. Germline V gene lookup returns CDR1 SGHRS and CDR2 YFSETQ. This CDR3 region has 14 residues. CDR3 loop: CASSLEGDLNTIYF. Written as DNA, the CDR3 is TGCGCCAGCAGCTTGGAGGGGGATCTGAACACCATATATTTT.

For this clone: Other DNA sequences within the sample encode an identical CDR3. The rearrangement uses TRBV4-3 and TRBJ2-1; D is perhaps TRBD2 (5 bases). V gave up 3 bases and J gave up 0 bases, with 12 bases separating them. Germline values: CDR1 LGHNA, CDR2 YSLEER. CDR3 length: 16 amino acids. This CDR3 reads CASSQEARSSYNEQFF. The CDR3 DNA is TGCGCCAGCAGCCAGGAGGCCAGAAGCTCCTACAATGAGCAGTTCTTC.

This sequence joins TRBV18 and TRBJ2-1, with a possible D match to TRBD1 (6 bases). There are 16 residues in the CDR3. V lost 6 bases and J lost 1, with 16 bases in between. From germline, CDR1 is KGHSH and CDR2 LQKENI. The CDR3 loop is CASSPLRGGSYNEQFF. The CDR3 bases are TGTGCCAGCTCCCCTCTGAGAGGGGGATCCTACAATGAGCAGTTCTTC.

V is TRBV30 and J is TRBJ2-1, with unresolved D. The CDR3 is made up of 11 amino acids. The germline V and J ends were trimmed by 2 bases and 7 bases, with 6 bases remaining between them. Germline V gene data show CDR1 as GTSNPN and CDR2 as SVGIG (reference sequence). CDR3 amino acids: CAWSPQNEQFF. In nucleotides, the CDR3 is TGTGCCTGGAGTCCCCAGAATGAGCAGTTCTTC.

The chain couples TRBV5-4 to TRBJ2-2, with 9 positions matching TRBD2. This CDR3 is 17 amino acids long. Unmatched junction bases numbered 4, after V lost 0 bases and J lost 1 base. Germline CDR1 and CDR2: SGHNT and YYREEE (reference sequence). This CDR3 is CASSLERGAVNTGELFF. CDR3 nucleotides: TGTGCCAGCAGCTTGGAGCGGGGGGCGGTGAACACCGGGGAGCTGTTTTTT. Full variable domain (rest looked up from reference TRBV5-4 and TRBJ2-2): ETGVTQSPTHLIKTRGQQVTLRCSSQSGHNTVSWYQQALGQGPQFIFQYYREEENGRGNFPPRFSGLQFPNYSSELNVNALELDDSALYLCASSLERGAVNTGELFFGEGSRLTVL.

This clone has just a few counts. This sequence joins TRBV5-1 and TRBJ2-5; TRBD2 matches 12 bases. Germline V gene sequence: CDR1 SGHRS, CDR2 YFSETQ. The CDR3 is 16 amino acids. After removal of 4 bases from V and 0 bases from J, the junction contained 4 bases not matched to a gene. CDR3 loop: CASSPWTSGNQETQYF. CDR3 sequence (DNA): TGCGCCAGCAGCCCATGGACTAGCGGGAACCAAGAGACCCAGTACTTC. Supplemented by reference TRBV5-1 and TRBJ2-5, the full variable domain reads KAGVTQTPRYLIKTRGQQVTLSCSPISGHRSVSWYQQTPGQGLQFLFEYFSETQRNKGNFPGRFSGRQFSNSRSEMNVSTLELGDSALYLCASSPWTSGNQETQYFGPGTRLLVL.

The gene calls are TRBV10-3 and TRBJ2-2; tentatively, D is TRBD1 (7 bases). Germline V CDR1 and CDR2: ENHRY, SYGVKD. This CDR3 comprises 16 residues. Trimming left V 2 bases short and J 5 bases short, with 15 bases between. The CDR3 DNA sequence: TGTGCCATCAGTGAGATCCCAGGGGGGAGGACCGGGGAGCTGTTTTTT. Translating gives CAISEIPGGRTGELFF.

This chain links TRBV4-2 with TRBJ2-3; no firm D call. Germline CDR1 reads LGHNA; CDR2 reads YNFKEQ. The CDR3 totals 14 residues. V was shortened by 3 bases and J by 4 bases, with 11 bases between the two germline ends. CDR3 nucleotide sequence: TGTGCCAGCAGCCATCCTAGAAGCCCAGATACGCAGTATTTT. Residues: CASSHPRSPDTQYF.

V usage is TRBV7-9 and J usage is TRBJ2-3, with D possibly matching TRBD1 (6 bases). The CDR3 spans 16 residues. Germline-derived CDR1 and CDR2 are SEHNR and FQNEAQ (reference sequence). V shed 1 base and J shed 4 bases, with 15 bases lying between them. This CDR3 is CASSLVLQGYSDTQYF. CDR3 in DNA: TGTGCCAGCAGCTTAGTTCTGCAGGGGTATTCAGATACGCAGTATTTT.

J is TRBJ1-2 and V is TRBV7-9; a weak D match, TRBD1 (5 bases). Trimming took off 1 base at V and 13 bases at J, with 13 bases between the two ends. The V gene's germline CDR1 is SEHNR and CDR2 FQNEAQ (reference sequence). This CDR3 is built from 12 residues. The CDR3 DNA is TGTGCCAGCAGCTTAGAAGCAGGGCGGGGCACCTTC. Its protein product is CASSLEAGRGTF.

The chain is built from TRBV5-1 and TRBJ2-7, with D possibly matching TRBD2 (6 bases). The CDR3 covers 16 residues. V gave up 4 bases and J gave up 3 bases, with 20 bases separating them. The V gene's germline CDR1 is SGHRS and CDR2 YFSETQ. In nucleotides, the CDR3 is TGCGCCAGCAGCCTGGTACCCGGGACTCATATCTACGAGCAGTACTTC. As protein: CASSLVPGTHIYEQYF. The full variable domain, completed using reference TRBV5-1 and TRBJ2-7, is KAGVTQTPRYLIKTRGQQVTLSCSPISGHRSVSWYQQTPGQGLQFLFEYFSETQRNKGNFPGRFSGRQFSNSRSEMNVSTLELGDSALYLCASSLVPGTHIYEQYFGPGTRLTVT.